This is a list of T cell receptor beta chains from one sample in a study of cytomegalovirus exposure and HLA in healthy donors. The data were produced by immunoSEQ multiplex PCR, yet TCRdb's version contains in-frame clones alone and is incomplete. Of about 120,000 clones listed, roughly 90% were seen once; the top ten hold 1.4% to 1.5%. The sample taken for sequencing was PBMCs. These receptor sequences come from a woman in her twenties or thirties in good health and CMV-seropositive. The CDR3 runs from the conserved cysteine through the conserved F or W. Each record gives: D gene, J gene, V gene, clone size, CDR3 protein, CDR3 DNA. The D gene is left open where the match is weak. Clone size is not always given. Where it is, it says once, few, many or a class for expanded clones.

.,TRBJ1-5,TRBV12-1,.,CASSYRDRGIIRNQPQHF,TGTGCCAGCAGCTACCGGGACAGGGGAATTATTCGCAATCAGCCCCAGCATTTT
.,TRBJ2-7,TRBV5-1,.,CASSLGAGAYEQYF,TGCGCCAGCAGCTTGGGGGCAGGGGCCTACGAGCAGTACTTC
TRBD2,TRBJ2-3,TRBV23-1,.,CASSQSETSGPSTDTQYF,TGCGCCAGCAGTCAATCCGAGACTAGCGGGCCTAGCACAGATACGCAGTATTTT
TRBD2,TRBJ2-6,TRBV18,once,CASSQTIGGGSGANVLTF,TGTGCCAGCTCACAGACTATCGGCGGGGGCTCTGGGGCCAACGTCCTGACTTTC
.,TRBJ2-1,TRBV5-1,.,CASSLRGGGNEQFF,TGCGCCAGCAGCTTGAGGGGGGGCGGTAATGAGCAGTTCTTC
TRBD2,TRBJ2-5,TRBV5-4,.,CASSPSGGIQETQYF,TGTGCCAGCAGCCCGTCGGGGGGAATACAAGAGACCCAGTACTTC
.,TRBJ2-2,TRBV11-3,.,CASSPSGGRNTGELFF,TGTGCCAGCAGCCCCTCCGGAGGACGGAACACCGGGGAGCTGTTTTTT
TRBD2,TRBJ2-1,TRBV7-2,.,CASSLALAGYNEQFF,TGTGCCAGCAGCTTAGCTCTAGCGGGTTACAATGAGCAGTTCTTC
.,TRBJ2-1,TRBV11-2,.,CASSLFGLNEQFF,TGTGCCAGCAGCTTATTTGGGCTAAATGAGCAGTTCTTC
.,TRBJ2-2,TRBV11-3,.,CASSAGSAGELFF,TGTGCCAGCAGCGCGGGCTCCGCCGGGGAGCTGTTTTTT
TRBD1,TRBJ1-4,TRBV6-6,.,CASRQNRGNEKLFF,TGTGCCAGCAGGCAGAACAGGGGTAATGAAAAACTGTTTTTT
TRBD2,TRBJ2-5,TRBV28,.,CASSSGSGRQETQYF,TGTGCCAGCAGTTCCGGTAGCGGGAGACAAGAGACCCAGTACTTC
TRBD1,TRBJ1-6,TRBV6-1,.,CASSEALLPYRDRVNSPLHF,TGTGCCAGCAGTGAAGCGCTTCTGCCGTACCGGGACAGGGTTAATTCACCCCTCCACTTT
.,TRBJ2-7,TRBV6-5,.,CASSYSYGGSYEQYF,TGTGCCAGCAGTTACTCCTACGGCGGCTCCTACGAGCAGTACTTC
TRBD2,TRBJ2-1,TRBV9,.,CASSKSGGASGEREQFF,TGTGCCAGCAGCAAAAGCGGGGGGGCCTCGGGAGAACGTGAGCAGTTCTTC
TRBD1,TRBJ1-3,TRBV4-1,.,CASSQRGTGHGNTIYF,TGCGCCAGCAGCCAACGCGGGACAGGCCACGGAAACACCATATATTTT
.,TRBJ2-7,TRBV15,.,CATSSRVPYEQYF,TGTGCCACCAGCAGCAGGGTTCCCTACGAGCAGTACTTC
TRBD2,TRBJ2-1,TRBV29-1,.,CSVGGREGYNEQFF,TGCAGCGTTGGGGGGCGGGAGGGCTACAATGAGCAGTTCTTC
.,TRBJ2-7,TRBV6-6,few,CASSKTPGHPKGEQYF,TGTGCCAGCAGTAAAACCCCGGGACACCCGAAGGGAGAGCAGTACTTC
TRBD1,TRBJ1-3,TRBV5-1,.,CASSWDGTGSGTIYF,TGCGCCAGCAGCTGGGACGGGACAGGGAGCGGCACCATATATTTT
.,TRBJ2-1,TRBV4-1,.,CASSQEWGEREQFF,TGCGCCAGCAGCCAAGAGTGGGGGGAAAGAGAGCAGTTCTTC
.,TRBJ2-7,TRBV6-1,few,CASSEIGAPGGEQYF,TGTGCCAGCAGTGAAATTGGAGCTCCGGGTGGGGAGCAGTACTTC
TRBD2,TRBJ2-1,TRBV4-3,.,CASSPGGAAYNEQFF,TGCGCCAGCAGCCCCGGGGGGGCGGCTTACAATGAGCAGTTCTTC
TRBD1,TRBJ1-5,TRBV18,.,CASSTQGNQPQHF,TGTGCCAGCTCAACACAGGGGAATCAGCCCCAGCATTTT
.,TRBJ2-7,TRBV7-2,.,CASSPLSYEQYF,TGTGCCAGCAGCCCTCTCTCCTACGAGCAGTACTTC
.,TRBJ2-4,TRBV6-1,many,CASSETPTGAKNIQYF,TGTGCCAGCAGTGAGACCCCAACGGGAGCCAAAAACATTCAGTACTTC
TRBD2,TRBJ2-7,TRBV6-5,.,CASSPRGGGFYEQYF,TGTGCCAGCAGCCCCCGCGGCGGGGGATTCTACGAGCAGTACTTC
TRBD2,TRBJ2-1,TRBV7-9,.,CASTAPGLRDEQFF,TGTGCCAGCACCGCACCGGGACTACGGGATGAGCAGTTCTTC
.,TRBJ2-1,TRBV6-1,.,CASSEGRVRQFF,TGTGCCAGCAGTGAAGGAAGAGTACGGCAGTTCTTC
TRBD1,TRBJ2-1,TRBV12-5,.,CASGLVRSPGQGYNEQFF,TGTGCTAGTGGTTTGGTACGTTCTCCGGGACAGGGATACAATGAGCAGTTCTTC
.,TRBJ1-1,TRBV14,once,CASSQHLNTEAFF,TGTGCCAGCAGCCAACACTTGAACACTGAAGCTTTCTTT
.,TRBJ2-5,TRBV29-1,.,CSVGAGGETQYF,TGCAGCGTTGGGGCAGGAGGAGAGACCCAGTACTTC
.,TRBJ1-3,TRBV7-2,.,CASGIQGGSGNTIYF,TGTGCCAGTGGGATTCAGGGTGGCTCTGGAAACACCATATATTTT
.,TRBJ2-3,TRBV4-3,.,CASSPDYYYASQDTQYF,TGCGCCAGCAGCCCGGACTATTACTACGCGAGTCAGGATACGCAGTATTTT
.,TRBJ1-2,TRBV10-3,.,CAISEGGQDNYGYTF,TGTGCCATCAGTGAGGGAGGGCAGGATAACTATGGCTACACCTTC
.,TRBJ1-4,TRBV30,once,CAWSAGTSTNEKLFF,TGTGCCTGGAGTGCAGGGACATCAACTAATGAAAAACTGTTTTTT
.,TRBJ2-2,TRBV5-4,once,CASSSGTGELFF,TGTGCCAGCAGTTCCGGGACCGGGGAGCTGTTTTTT
TRBD1,TRBJ1-4,TRBV28,.,CASRGDRANEKLFF,TGTGCCAGCAGGGGGGACAGGGCCAATGAAAAACTGTTTTTT
TRBD1,TRBJ1-1,TRBV19,.,CASSTRTGSTEAFF,TGTGCCAGTAGTACCCGGACAGGGAGCACTGAAGCTTTCTTT
TRBD2,TRBJ2-7,TRBV7-2,.,CASSLSGGAEQYF,TGTGCCAGCAGCTTATCGGGGGGAGCCGAGCAGTACTTC
TRBD2,TRBJ2-7,TRBV30,.,CAWSVTAGAGEQYF,TGTGCCTGGAGTGTAACGGCGGGAGCTGGCGAGCAGTACTTC
TRBD1,TRBJ1-3,TRBV9,once,CASSVFGQGFFGNTIYF,TGTGCCAGCAGCGTATTCGGACAGGGGTTTTTTGGAAACACCATATATTTT
TRBD2,TRBJ2-2,TRBV10-3,.,CAISELAGSNTGELFF,TGTGCCATCAGTGAACTAGCGGGATCGAACACCGGGGAGCTGTTTTTT
TRBD1,TRBJ1-2,TRBV7-2,.,CASSPGTGYYGYTF,TGTGCCAGCAGCCCAGGGACAGGGTACTATGGCTACACCTTC
.,TRBJ1-2,TRBV29-1,.,CSVIPPQVNYGYTF,TGCAGCGTGATCCCCCCACAGGTTAACTATGGCTACACCTTC
.,TRBJ2-7,TRBV28,.,CASSLPPSDSRYEQYF,TGTGCCAGCAGTTTACCCCCTAGCGACTCCCGGTACGAGCAGTACTTC
TRBD1,TRBJ2-5,TRBV7-2,.,CASSLASGGRETQYF,TGTGCCAGCAGCTTAGCGTCAGGGGGAAGGGAGACCCAGTACTTC
.,TRBJ2-1,TRBV19,.,CASSVSQGYNEQFF,TGTGCCAGTAGTGTCAGCCAGGGTTACAATGAGCAGTTCTTC
TRBD1,TRBJ2-2,TRBV10-3,.,CAITPGQAYTGELFF,TGTGCCATCACTCCGGGACAGGCTTACACCGGGGAGCTGTTTTTT
.,TRBJ2-7,TRBV5-1,.,CASSLAEQAKQYF,TGCGCCAGCAGCTTGGCGGAACAGGCCAAGCAGTACTTC